This TCR beta chain was observed in a study of cytomegalovirus exposure and HLA in healthy donors. The overall study: From donors who were HLA-typed, an early data release held 70 million to 90 million unique TCRs.

Comment on this clone: Its specificity is unknown.

Trimming left V 5 bases short and J 2 bases short, with 12 bases between. The germline V gene encodes CDR1 MNHNY and CDR2 SVGAGI (reference sequence). The CDR3 contains 14 residues. Healthy bone marrow donors made up the cohort. Study findings and constraints: When the data were analyzed later, several of the most significant clusters appeared to be linked to common viral pathogens.

The PCR ran on 60 Vbeta and 13 Jbeta primers. The data were produced by immunoSEQ multiplex PCR, yet TCRdb's version contains in-frame clones alone and is incomplete. The data hold 130,000 to 150,000 clones, with 65% to 85% observed a single time. The sequence was collected from a woman aged 35 to 49 in good health and CMV-seropositive. The rearrangement links TRBV6-6 to TRBJ1-1; TRBD1 is a possible D gene (5 bases). Sequencing was done on a sample of PBMCs. Here the CDR3 DNA reads TGTGCCAGCAGTCACGGACATCTTAACACTGAAGCTTTCTTT. This encodes CASSHGHLNTEAFF.